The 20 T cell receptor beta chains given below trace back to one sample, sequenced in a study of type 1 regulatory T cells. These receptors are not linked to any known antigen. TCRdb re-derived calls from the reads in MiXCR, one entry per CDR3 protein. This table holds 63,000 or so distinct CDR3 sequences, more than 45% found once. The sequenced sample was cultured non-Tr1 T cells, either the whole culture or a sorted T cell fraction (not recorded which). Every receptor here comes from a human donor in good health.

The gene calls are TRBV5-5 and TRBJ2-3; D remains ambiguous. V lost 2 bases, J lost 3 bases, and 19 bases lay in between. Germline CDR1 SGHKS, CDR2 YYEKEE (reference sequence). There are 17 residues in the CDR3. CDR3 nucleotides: TGTGCCAGCAGCTTAGAGCCCCCTGTTGGGTGGACAGATACGCAGTATTTT. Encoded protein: CASSLEPPVGWTDTQYF. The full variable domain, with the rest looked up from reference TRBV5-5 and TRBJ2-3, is DAGVTQSPTHLIKTRGQQVTLRCSPISGHKSVSWYQQVLGQGPQFIFQYYEKEERGRGNFPDRFSARQFPNYSSELNVNALLLGDSALYLCASSLEPPVGWTDTQYFGPGTRLTVL.

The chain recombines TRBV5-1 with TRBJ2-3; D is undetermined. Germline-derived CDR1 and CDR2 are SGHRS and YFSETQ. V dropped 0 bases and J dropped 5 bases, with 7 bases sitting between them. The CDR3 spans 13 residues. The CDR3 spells CASSLDQRDTQYF. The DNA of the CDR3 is TGCGCCAGCAGCTTGGACCAGCGAGATACGCAGTATTTT. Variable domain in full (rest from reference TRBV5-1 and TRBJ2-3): KAGVTQTPRYLIKTRGQQVTLSCSPISGHRSVSWYQQTPGQGLQFLFEYFSETQRNKGNFPGRFSGRQFSNSRSEMNVSTLELGDSALYLCASSLDQRDTQYFGPGTRLTVL.

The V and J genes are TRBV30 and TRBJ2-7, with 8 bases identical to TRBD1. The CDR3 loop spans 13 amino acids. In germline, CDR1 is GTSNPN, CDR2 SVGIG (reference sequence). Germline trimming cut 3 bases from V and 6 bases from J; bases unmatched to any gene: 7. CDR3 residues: CAWSKQGVVEQYF. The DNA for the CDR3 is TGTGCCTGGAGCAAACAGGGGGTTGTCGAGCAGTACTTC.

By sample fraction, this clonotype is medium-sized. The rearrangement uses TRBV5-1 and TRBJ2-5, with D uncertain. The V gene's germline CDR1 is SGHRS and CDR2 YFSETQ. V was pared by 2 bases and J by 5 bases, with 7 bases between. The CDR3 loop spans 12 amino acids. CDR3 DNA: TGCGCCAGCAGCTTCTACGGGGAGACCCAGTACTTC. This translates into CASSFYGETQYF.

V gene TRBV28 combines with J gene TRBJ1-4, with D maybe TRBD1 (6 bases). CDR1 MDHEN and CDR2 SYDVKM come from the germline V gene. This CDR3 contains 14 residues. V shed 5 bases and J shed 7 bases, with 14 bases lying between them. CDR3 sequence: CASSEGGASEKLFF. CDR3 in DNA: TGTGCCAGCAGTGAGGGGGGCGCATCTGAAAAACTGTTTTTT.

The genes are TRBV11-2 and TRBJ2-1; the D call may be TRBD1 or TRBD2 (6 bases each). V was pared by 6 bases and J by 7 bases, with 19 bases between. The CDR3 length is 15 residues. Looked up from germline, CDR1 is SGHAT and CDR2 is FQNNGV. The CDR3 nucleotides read TGTGCCAGCAGGAACTACCGGGGGCTGGTGAATGAGCAGTTCTTC. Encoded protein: CASRNYRGLVNEQFF. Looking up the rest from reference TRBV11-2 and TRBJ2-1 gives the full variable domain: EAGVAQSPRYKIIEKRQSVAFWCNPISGHATLYWYQQILGQGPKLLIQFQNNGVVDDSQLPKDRFSAERLKGVDSTLKIQPAKLEDSAVYLCASRNYRGLVNEQFFGPGTRLTVL.

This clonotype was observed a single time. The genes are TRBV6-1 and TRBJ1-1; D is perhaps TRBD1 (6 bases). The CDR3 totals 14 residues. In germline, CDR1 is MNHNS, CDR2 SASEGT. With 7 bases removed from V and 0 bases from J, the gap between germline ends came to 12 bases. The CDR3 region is CASIEGGLNTEAFF. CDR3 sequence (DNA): TGTGCCAGCATCGAGGGGGGTCTGAACACTGAAGCTTTCTTT.

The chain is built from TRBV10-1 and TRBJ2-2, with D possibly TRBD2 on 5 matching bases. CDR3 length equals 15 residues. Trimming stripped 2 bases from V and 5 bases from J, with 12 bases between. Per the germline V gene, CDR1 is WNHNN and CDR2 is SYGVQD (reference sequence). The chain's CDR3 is CASSENGIATGELFF. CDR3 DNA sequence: TGCGCCAGCAGTGAGAACGGGATCGCTACCGGGGAGCTGTTTTTT.

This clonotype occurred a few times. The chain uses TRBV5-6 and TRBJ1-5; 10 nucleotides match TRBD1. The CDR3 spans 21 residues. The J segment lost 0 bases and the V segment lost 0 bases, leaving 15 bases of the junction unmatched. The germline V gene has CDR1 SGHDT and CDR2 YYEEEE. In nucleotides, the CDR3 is TGTGCCAGCAGCTTGGCCGGTCCGACAGGGGGCATAAGTTATAGCAATCAGCCCCAGCATTTT. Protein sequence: CASSLAGPTGGISYSNQPQHF.

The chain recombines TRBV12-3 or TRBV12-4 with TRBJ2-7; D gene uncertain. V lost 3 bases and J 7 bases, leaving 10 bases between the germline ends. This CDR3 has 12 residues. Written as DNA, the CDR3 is TGTGCCAGCAGTTTCATGGGATGGGAGCAGTACTTC. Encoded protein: CASSFMGWEQYF.

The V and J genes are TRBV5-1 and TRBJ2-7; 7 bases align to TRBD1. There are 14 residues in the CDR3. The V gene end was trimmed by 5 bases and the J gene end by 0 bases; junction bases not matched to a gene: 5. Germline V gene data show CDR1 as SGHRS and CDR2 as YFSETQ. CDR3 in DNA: TGCGCCAGCAGGACAGGGCCCAGCTCCTACGAGCAGTACTTC. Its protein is CASRTGPSSYEQYF.

This CDR3 is CASRLNLAGGTETQYF. CDR3 nucleotide sequence: TGCGCCAGCAGGTTGAACCTAGCGGGGGGGACAGAGACCCAGTACTTC. The chain uses TRBV5-1 and TRBJ2-5, with 12 bases aligning to TRBD2. Per the germline V gene, CDR1 is SGHRS and CDR2 is YFSETQ. The CDR3 covers 16 residues. V shed 5 bases, J shed 4 bases, and the junction held 9 bases outside the gene matches.

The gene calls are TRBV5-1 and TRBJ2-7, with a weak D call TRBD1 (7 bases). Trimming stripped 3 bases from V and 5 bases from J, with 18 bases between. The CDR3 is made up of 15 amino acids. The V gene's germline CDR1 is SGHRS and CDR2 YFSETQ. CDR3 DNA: TGCGCCAGCAGCTCGGAGGGACAGAGGCGGGACGAGCAGTACTTC. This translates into CASSSEGQRRDEQYF.

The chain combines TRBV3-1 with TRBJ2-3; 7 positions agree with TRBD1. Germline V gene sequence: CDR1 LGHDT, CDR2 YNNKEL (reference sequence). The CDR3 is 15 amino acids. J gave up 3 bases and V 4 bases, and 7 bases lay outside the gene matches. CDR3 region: CASSPRAGGTDTQYF. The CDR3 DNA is TGTGCCAGCAGCCCCCGGGCAGGGGGAACAGATACGCAGTATTTT.

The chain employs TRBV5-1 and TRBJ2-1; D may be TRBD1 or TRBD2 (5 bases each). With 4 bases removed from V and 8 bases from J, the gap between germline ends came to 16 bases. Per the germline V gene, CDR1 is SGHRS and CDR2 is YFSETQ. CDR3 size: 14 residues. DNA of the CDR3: TGCGCCAGCAGCGTGAGGGACGTTCTGGATGAGCAGTTCTTC. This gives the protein CASSVRDVLDEQFF.

CDR3 protein: CASSLPGGQRNTIYF. The CDR3 DNA reads TGTGCCAGCAGTTTACCCGGGGGGCAGAGAAACACCATATATTTT. V usage is TRBV12-3 or TRBV12-4 and J usage is TRBJ1-3; TRBD1 might be the D (6 bases). V was trimmed by 2 bases and J by 5 bases, leaving 13 bases between them. The CDR3 length is 15 residues.

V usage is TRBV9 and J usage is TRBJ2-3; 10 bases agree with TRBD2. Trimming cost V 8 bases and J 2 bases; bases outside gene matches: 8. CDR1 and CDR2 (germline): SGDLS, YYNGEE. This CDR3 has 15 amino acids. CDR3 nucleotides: TGTGCCAGTGGACGGACTAGCGGAAACACAGATACGCAGTATTTT. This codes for CASGRTSGNTDTQYF.

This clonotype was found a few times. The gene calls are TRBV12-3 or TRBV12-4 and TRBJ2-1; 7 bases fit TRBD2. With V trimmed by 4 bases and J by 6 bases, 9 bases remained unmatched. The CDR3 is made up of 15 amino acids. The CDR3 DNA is TGTGCCAGCAGTTCCGAGACTGGACTAGTCAATGAGCAGTTCTTC. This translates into CASSSETGLVNEQFF.

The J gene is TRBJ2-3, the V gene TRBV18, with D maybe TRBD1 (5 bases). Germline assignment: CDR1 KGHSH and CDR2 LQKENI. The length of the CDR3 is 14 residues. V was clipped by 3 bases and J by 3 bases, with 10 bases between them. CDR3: CASSPDRTTDTQYF. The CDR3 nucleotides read TGTGCCAGCTCACCCGACAGAACAACAGATACGCAGTATTTT.

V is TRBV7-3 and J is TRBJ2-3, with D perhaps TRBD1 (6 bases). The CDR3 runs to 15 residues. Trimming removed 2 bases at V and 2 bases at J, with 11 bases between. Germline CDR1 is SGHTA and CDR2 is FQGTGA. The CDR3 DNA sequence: TGTGCCAGCAGCTTATTTGGGACACCCACAGATACGCAGTATTTT. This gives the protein CASSLFGTPTDTQYF.